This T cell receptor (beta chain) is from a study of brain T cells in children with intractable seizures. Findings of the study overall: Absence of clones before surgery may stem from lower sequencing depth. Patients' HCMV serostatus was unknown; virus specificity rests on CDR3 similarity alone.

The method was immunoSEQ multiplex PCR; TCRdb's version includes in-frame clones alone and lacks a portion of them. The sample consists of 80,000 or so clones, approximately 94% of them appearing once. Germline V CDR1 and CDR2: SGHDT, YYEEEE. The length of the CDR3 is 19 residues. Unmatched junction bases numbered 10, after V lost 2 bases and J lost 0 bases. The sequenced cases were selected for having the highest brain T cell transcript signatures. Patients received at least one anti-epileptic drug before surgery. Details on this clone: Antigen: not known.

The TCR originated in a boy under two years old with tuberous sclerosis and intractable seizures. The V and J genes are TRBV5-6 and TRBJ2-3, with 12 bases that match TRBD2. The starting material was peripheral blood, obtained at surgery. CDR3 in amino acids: CASSFAPRTSGISTDTQYF. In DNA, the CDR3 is TGTGCCAGCAGCTTCGCACCGAGGACTAGCGGGATAAGCACAGATACGCAGTATTTT. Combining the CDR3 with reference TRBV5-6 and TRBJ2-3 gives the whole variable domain DAGVTQSPTHLIKTRGQQVTLRCSPKSGHDTVSWYQQALGQGPQFIFQYYEEEERQRGNFPDRFSGHQFPNYSSELNVNALLLGDSALYLCASSFAPRTSGISTDTQYFGPGTRLTVL.